This is a list of T cell receptor beta chains from one sample in a study of T cell clones after liver transplantation. Clones were read by immunoSEQ multiplex PCR, and TCRdb kept only the in-frame ones, dropping some. Here the sample spans roughly 65,000 clones, about 92% being singletons. The sequenced sample was CD4+ T cells from blood, obtained around 27 months after liver transplant. These receptors were obtained from a human patient who received a liver transplant. Some T cells may be the graft donor's. Both conserved end residues are part of each CDR3. Each record gives: D gene, clone size, V gene, J gene, CDR3 DNA, CDR3 protein. D genes are given only for firm matches. Clone size appears in some rows only: once, few, many, or a class for an expanded clone.

D gene: -; clone size: -; V gene: TRBV19; J gene: TRBJ2-1; CDR3 DNA: TGTGCCAGTAGTATACAGGGGTCTAACAATGAGCAGTTCTTC; CDR3 protein: CASSIQGSNNEQFF
D gene: TRBD2; clone size: once; V gene: TRBV7-9; J gene: TRBJ2-1; CDR3 DNA: TGTGCCAGCAGCCCGACTAGCGGGAGAATGCAGTTCTTC; CDR3 protein: CASSPTSGRMQFF
D gene: -; clone size: -; V gene: TRBV18; J gene: TRBJ2-5; CDR3 DNA: TGTGCCAGCTCAACAGGGATTCAAGAGACCCAGTACTTC; CDR3 protein: CASSTGIQETQYF
D gene: -; clone size: -; V gene: TRBV28; J gene: TRBJ2-3; CDR3 DNA: TGTGCCAGCAACACGCAGGGGCGAAATCCTATGAGCACAGATACGCAGTATTTT; CDR3 protein: CASNTQGRNPMSTDTQYF
D gene: -; clone size: -; V gene: TRBV11-3; J gene: TRBJ2-7; CDR3 DNA: TGTGCCAGCAGCTTATATACTTACGAGCAGTACTTC; CDR3 protein: CASSLYTYEQYF
D gene: -; clone size: -; V gene: TRBV11-3; J gene: TRBJ1-1; CDR3 DNA: TGTGCCAGCAGCTTACTGGGTAGTGGCACTGAAGCTTTCTTT; CDR3 protein: CASSLLGSGTEAFF
D gene: TRBD1; clone size: -; V gene: TRBV12-5; J gene: TRBJ2-7; CDR3 DNA: TGTGCTAGTGCTCTCCAGGGGGCCAACGAGCAGTACTTC; CDR3 protein: CASALQGANEQYF
D gene: -; clone size: once; V gene: TRBV2; J gene: TRBJ2-7; CDR3 DNA: TGTGCCAGCAGTGTTGGGTGGGGCGAGCAGTACTTC; CDR3 protein: CASSVGWGEQYF
D gene: -; clone size: -; V gene: TRBV9; J gene: TRBJ2-1; CDR3 DNA: TGTGCCAGCAGCGTAAGTTGGGTTTACAATGAGCAGTTCTTC; CDR3 protein: CASSVSWVYNEQFF
D gene: TRBD2; clone size: -; V gene: TRBV5-1; J gene: TRBJ2-1; CDR3 DNA: TGCGCCAGCAGCTTGGAAATGCTAGCGGGTGAGCAGTTCTTC; CDR3 protein: CASSLEMLAGEQFF
D gene: TRBD1; clone size: -; V gene: TRBV28; J gene: TRBJ1-3; CDR3 DNA: TGTGCCAGCAGTCTCGGACAGGGGGTAAACACCATATATTTT; CDR3 protein: CASSLGQGVNTIYF
D gene: -; clone size: -; V gene: TRBV7-6; J gene: TRBJ2-1; CDR3 DNA: TGTGCCAGCAGCTTAGCCACACAGGACAATGAGCAGTTCTTC; CDR3 protein: CASSLATQDNEQFF
D gene: TRBD1; clone size: -; V gene: TRBV5-1; J gene: TRBJ1-4; CDR3 DNA: TGCGCCAGCACCTCGGGGACAGGGCAAGAAAAACTGTTTTTT; CDR3 protein: CASTSGTGQEKLFF
D gene: -; clone size: -; V gene: TRBV18; J gene: TRBJ1-4; CDR3 DNA: TGTGCCAGCTCACCAGGGAGGGGTGAAAAACTGTTTTTT; CDR3 protein: CASSPGRGEKLFF
D gene: TRBD1; clone size: -; V gene: TRBV15; J gene: TRBJ1-1; CDR3 DNA: TGTGCCACCAGCGGGGGCTGGACAGGGGGCACTGAAGCTTTCTTT; CDR3 protein: CATSGGWTGGTEAFF
D gene: -; clone size: -; V gene: TRBV6-4; J gene: TRBJ1-5; CDR3 DNA: TGTGCCAGCAGCCAGGGAGTCGGGCAGCCCCAGCATTTT; CDR3 protein: CASSQGVGQPQHF
D gene: TRBD2; clone size: -; V gene: TRBV7-3; J gene: TRBJ2-1; CDR3 DNA: TGTGCCAGCAGCCCCATAGCGGGAGGTTGGGAATACAATGAGCAGTTCTTC; CDR3 protein: CASSPIAGGWEYNEQFF
D gene: -; clone size: once; V gene: TRBV15; J gene: TRBJ1-1; CDR3 DNA: TGTGCCACCAGAGGACTCCCCCGGGGAGACACTGAAGCTTTCTTT; CDR3 protein: CATRGLPRGDTEAFF
D gene: TRBD2; clone size: -; V gene: TRBV7-3; J gene: TRBJ2-3; CDR3 DNA: TGTGCCAGCAGCCGTAGCGGGACAAGCACAGATACGCAGTATTTT; CDR3 protein: CASSRSGTSTDTQYF
D gene: -; clone size: -; V gene: TRBV19; J gene: TRBJ2-4; CDR3 DNA: TGTGCCAGTACCCCCCCTACTGGGGCCAAAAACATTCAGTACTTC; CDR3 protein: CASTPPTGAKNIQYF
D gene: -; clone size: -; V gene: TRBV19; J gene: TRBJ2-2; CDR3 DNA: TGTGCCAGTAGCGAGGGTATTCGGGCCGGGGAGCTGTTTTTT; CDR3 protein: CASSEGIRAGELFF
D gene: TRBD1; clone size: -; V gene: TRBV30; J gene: TRBJ2-5; CDR3 DNA: TGTGCCTGGAGGGGACAGGGAGCCTTGGAGACCCAGTACTTC; CDR3 protein: CAWRGQGALETQYF
D gene: -; clone size: once; V gene: TRBV6-6; J gene: TRBJ2-7; CDR3 DNA: TGTGCCAGCAGTAAGGGTGCGGCAGGGCGGTCCTACGAGCAGTACTTC; CDR3 protein: CASSKGAAGRSYEQYF
D gene: -; clone size: -; V gene: TRBV18; J gene: TRBJ2-1; CDR3 DNA: TGTGCCAGCTCACCGCCCGGGTGGAATGAGCAGTTCTTC; CDR3 protein: CASSPPGWNEQFF
D gene: -; clone size: -; V gene: TRBV29-1; J gene: TRBJ2-1; CDR3 DNA: TGCAGCGGCAGGGGTGGCGAACGTCAGTTCTTC; CDR3 protein: CSGRGGERQFF
D gene: TRBD2; clone size: few; V gene: TRBV18; J gene: TRBJ2-7; CDR3 DNA: TGTGCCAGCTCACCCGGGACTAGCGGCTACGAGCAGTACTTC; CDR3 protein: CASSPGTSGYEQYF
D gene: -; clone size: -; V gene: TRBV7-2; J gene: TRBJ1-3; CDR3 DNA: TGTGCCAGCAGCTTAGATCAGGCAGGGAAAGGAAACACCATATATTTT; CDR3 protein: CASSLDQAGKGNTIYF
D gene: TRBD2; clone size: -; V gene: TRBV4-3; J gene: TRBJ2-3; CDR3 DNA: TGCGCCAGCAGCCAGGAGTATAGCGGGAGAGGAACAGATACGCAGTATTTT; CDR3 protein: CASSQEYSGRGTDTQYF
D gene: -; clone size: -; V gene: TRBV29-1; J gene: TRBJ2-3; CDR3 DNA: TGCAGCGTTGTACGGGGGAGTGAGAAAGATACGCAGTATTTT; CDR3 protein: CSVVRGSEKDTQYF
D gene: -; clone size: -; V gene: TRBV2; J gene: TRBJ2-7; CDR3 DNA: TGTGCCAGCAGTCCGGGCCTTATACAATACGAGCAGTACTTC; CDR3 protein: CASSPGLIQYEQYF
D gene: -; clone size: -; V gene: TRBV2; J gene: TRBJ1-3; CDR3 DNA: TGTGCCAGCAGTGAGGGACACCGCTCTGGAAACACCATATATTTT; CDR3 protein: CASSEGHRSGNTIYF
D gene: TRBD1; clone size: -; V gene: TRBV28; J gene: TRBJ2-7; CDR3 DNA: TGTGCCAGCCGCTACAGGGGAGAGCAGTACTTC; CDR3 protein: CASRYRGEQYF
D gene: TRBD2; clone size: -; V gene: TRBV7-2; J gene: TRBJ2-3; CDR3 DNA: TGTGCCAGCAGCTTTAGCGGGAGCGGCGGAGATACGCAGTATTTT; CDR3 protein: CASSFSGSGGDTQYF
D gene: -; clone size: once; V gene: TRBV30; J gene: TRBJ1-1; CDR3 DNA: TGTGCCTGGAGTGGGCCAGGGAACACTGAAGCTTTCTTT; CDR3 protein: CAWSGPGNTEAFF
D gene: -; clone size: -; V gene: TRBV19; J gene: TRBJ2-1; CDR3 DNA: TGTGCCAGTAGTATAGATCCAGTCTACAATGAGCAGTTCTTC; CDR3 protein: CASSIDPVYNEQFF